These T cell receptor beta chains were read from a single sample in a study of CD8 T cells in Susac syndrome. MiXCR, run by TCRdb on the immunoSEQ multiplex PCR reads, gives a single entry per CDR3 protein. The sample includes 200,000 or so distinct CDR3 sequences, 90% to 95% seen only once; the top ten take approximately 0.097%. Material for sequencing was CD4+ T cells from PBMCs. All receptors derive from a human donor with multiple sclerosis. Both conserved end residues are part of each CDR3. The order of the fields is D gene, J gene, clone size, V gene, CDR3 protein, CDR3 DNA. The D gene is left open where the match is weak. Clone size, where shown, is once, few, many, or a class for clones that have expanded.

>TRBD2|TRBJ2-5|-|TRBV5-1
CASSWEPSGRETQYF
TGCGCCAGCAGCTGGGAGCCTAGCGGGAGAGAGACCCAGTACTTC
>-|TRBJ2-5|once|TRBV20-1
CSAGTRGLETQYF
TGCAGTGCTGGTACGCGCGGGCTGGAGACCCAGTACTTC
>-|TRBJ2-1|-|TRBV20-1
CSAKGEGLNEQFF
TGCAGTGCTAAGGGGGAGGGCCTCAATGAGCAGTTCTTC
>-|TRBJ1-1|once|TRBV19
CASSIGGARGAF
TGTGCCAGTAGTATTGGAGGGGCCCGCGGAGCTTTT
>TRBD1|TRBJ1-5|-|TRBV6-5
CASSPRQGANQPQHF
TGTGCCAGCAGTCCGCGACAGGGGGCAAATCAGCCCCAGCATTTT
>-|TRBJ2-7|-|TRBV2
CASSGNEQYF
TGTGCCAGCAGTGGAAACGAGCAGTACTTC
>-|TRBJ2-2|-|TRBV29-1
CSIRSTGELFF
TGCAGCATAAGGAGCACCGGGGAGCTGTTTTTT
>-|TRBJ2-3|-|TRBV2
CASSQADFTQYF
TGTGCCAGCAGCCAAGCAGATTTTACGCAGTATTTT
>-|TRBJ2-5|-|TRBV20-1
CSPGLQETQYF
TGCAGTCCGGGACTTCAAGAGACCCAGTACTTC
>-|TRBJ2-7|-|TRBV20-1
CSARRGPEQYF
TGCAGTGCTAGAAGGGGCCCCGAGCAGTACTTC
>TRBD1|TRBJ2-2|-|TRBV7-9
CASTARGNTGELFF
TGTGCCAGCACCGCCAGGGGGAATACCGGGGAGCTGTTTTTT
>TRBD1|TRBJ1-6|-|TRBV4-2
CASSQDFTGVGSPLHF
TGTGCCAGCAGCCAAGATTTCACAGGGGTCGGTTCACCCCTCCACTTT
>-|TRBJ2-2|-|TRBV25-1
CASSEYLLAGELFF
TGTGCCAGCAGTGAATACCTTCTCGCGGGGGAGCTGTTTTTT
>-|TRBJ1-2|-|TRBV9
CASTGSGYTF
TGTGCCAGCACGGGCAGTGGCTACACCTTC
>TRBD1|TRBJ1-1|-|TRBV30
CAWSGPRQGASGFTEAFF
TGTGCCTGGAGTGGCCCGCGGCAGGGGGCAAGCGGGTTTACTGAAGCTTTCTTT
>TRBD2|TRBJ2-1|-|TRBV7-8
CASSLASASGSLGSF
TGTGCCAGCAGCTTAGCGTCAGCTAGCGGGTCGCTTGGTTCCTTC
>-|TRBJ1-1|-|TRBV12-5
CASGSPGAPRRTEAFF
TGTGCTAGTGGTTCCCCCGGGGCACCCCGAAGGACTGAAGCTTTCTTT
>-|TRBJ2-7|few|TRBV3-1
CASRGAYEQYF
TGTGCCAGCAGGGGAGCGTACGAGCAGTACTTC
>TRBD1|TRBJ2-3|-|TRBV12-5
CASGRGQYTDTQYF
TGTGCTAGTGGCCGGGGACAGTACACAGATACGCAGTATTTT
>TRBD1|TRBJ2-5|few|TRBV7-3
CASSGGQGETQYF
TGTGCCAGCAGCGGCGGACAGGGAGAGACCCAGTACTTC